This T cell receptor beta chain came from a study of blood T cell repertoires in COVID-19. Study-level background: Samples came from the United States, Italy and Spain, spanning acute and convalescent COVID-19.

Original handling: Amplification of reference gene primers was used by the study to estimate nucleated cell counts. Clones were sequenced by immunoSEQ multiplex PCR, and TCRdb holds only the in-frame ones, with some missing. The D gene and trimming were derived from the DNA, and the V and J assignments and clone size from that table. Here the sample spans 190,000 or so clones, around 80% being singletons. In germline, CDR1 is SNHLY, CDR2 FYNNEI. This CDR3 comprises 16 residues. The junction had 11 bases not matched to a gene; V was cut back by 6 bases and J by 4 bases. The source material was peripheral blood. The TCR sequence derives from a woman of 80 years or more with COVID-19, enrolled during active disease. The chain combines TRBV2 with TRBJ2-5, with 10 bases that match TRBD1. CDR3 coding DNA: TGTGCCAGCAGAAATCGACAGGGGGCGCCGAGAGAGACCCAGTACTTC. Protein sequence: CASRNRQGAPRETQYF.